What follows are 13 T cell receptor beta chains derived from one specimen sequenced in a study of naive and memory T cell subsets. Points from the study as a whole: A few larger clonotypes appeared in naive repertoires, especially CD8, possibly memory cells re-expressing CD45RA.

Both TRBC1 and TRBC2 were covered by a beta constant-region primer of two equimolar oligonucleotides. Ligated cDNA was amplified by four rounds of PCR with nested alpha and beta constant-region primers and SP2. TCRdb ran MiXCR on the UMI-ligation and nested PCR reads and lists one entry per CDR3 protein. The repertoire holds roughly 100,000 distinct CDR3 sequences, with 13% to 15% as singletons. These receptors have no identified antigens. The sequencing input was naive CD8+ T cells from blood. These receptors were obtained from a human donor in good health.

This clonotype occurred many times. J is TRBJ2-5 and V is TRBV10-3, with 7 bases identical to TRBD1. Germline V lookup: CDR1 ENHRY, CDR2 SYGVKD. CDR3 length: 18 amino acids. Trimming at V came to 0 bases and at J to 2 bases, leaving 12 bases not matched to a gene. The CDR3 is CAISESTPRQGEQETQYF. Written as DNA, the CDR3 is TGTGCCATCAGTGAGTCGACCCCGAGACAGGGTGAGCAAGAGACCCAGTACTTC.

This clonotype was picked up a small number of times. This chain links TRBV12-3 or TRBV12-4 with TRBJ1-3; a possible D gene is TRBD1 (5 bases). Trimming pared 6 bases from V and 4 bases from J, leaving 19 bases between. The CDR3 spans 16 residues. CDR3 sequence reads: CASRGEGINYGNTIYF. As DNA, the CDR3 is TGTGCCAGCAGGGGGGAGGGGATTAATTACGGAAACACCATATATTTT.

The rearrangement links TRBV4-2 to TRBJ1-2; D call uncertain. CDR1 and CDR2 (germline): LGHNA, YNFKEQ. With 2 bases removed from V and 6 bases from J, the gap between germline ends came to 10 bases. This CDR3 has 13 residues. The CDR3, as DNA: TGTGCCAGCAGCCAAACCGGAGGAGATGGCTACACCTTC. This encodes CASSQTGGDGYTF.

The chain combines TRBV6-2 or TRBV6-3 with TRBJ2-1; the match to TRBD2 covers 10 bases. The CDR3 has 21 amino acids. V shed 7 bases and J 7 bases; nucleotides not matched to a gene: 28. CDR1 MNHEY and CDR2 SVGEGT come from the germline V gene. The CDR3 nucleotides read TGTGCCAGCACCTCACCCCCGTGGGAAGCGGGAGGGGGAGAGCCGATGAATGAGCAGTTCTTC. Protein product: CASTSPPWEAGGGEPMNEQFF.

This clonotype showed up just once. The CDR3 sequence is CASSYPNRGFTEAFF. The CDR3 DNA is TGTGCCAGCAGTTACCCGAACAGGGGATTCACTGAAGCTTTCTTT. This chain connects TRBV6-2 or TRBV6-3 to TRBJ1-1, with 7 bases that match TRBD1. With 2 bases clipped from V and 4 bases from J, the junction kept 7 bases outside the gene matches. Germline V gives CDR1 MNHEY, CDR2 SVGEGT. The CDR3 runs to 15 residues.

The sample holds many counts of this clonotype. The chain links TRBV7-2 to TRBJ1-5, with D possibly being TRBD1 (6 bases). Trimming took off 1 base at V and 0 bases at J, with 10 bases between the two ends. Per the germline V gene, CDR1 is SGHTA and CDR2 is FQGNSA. The CDR3 has 16 residues. The CDR3 nucleotides read TGTGCCAGCAGCTTAGACAGGGCCCATAGCAATCAGCCCCAGCATTTT. Translation: CASSLDRAHSNQPQHF.

J is TRBJ2-7 and V is TRBV12-3 or TRBV12-4; TRBD1 matches at 8 bases. This CDR3 comprises 14 residues. Unmatched junction bases numbered 8, after V lost 8 bases and J lost 2 bases. CDR3 coding DNA: TGTGCCAGCGGTCTACAGACAGGGGCCTACGAGCAGTACTTC. This translates into CASGLQTGAYEQYF.

This rearrangement joins TRBV6-6 to TRBJ2-7; D not certain. Trimming cost V 5 bases and J 2 bases, with 13 bases left between them. The germline V gene has CDR1 MNHNY and CDR2 SVGAGI (reference sequence). The CDR3 sequence is 14 residues long. The CDR3 region has the DNA TGTGCCAGCAGTGAAGAAATGAGCGCCTACGAGCAGTACTTC. Translation gives CASSEEMSAYEQYF.

This clonotype was observed once. This chain uses TRBV12-3 or TRBV12-4 with TRBJ2-7; D remains ambiguous. This CDR3 is built from 12 residues. Trimming removed 4 bases from V and 6 bases from J, with 10 bases in between. DNA of the CDR3: TGTGCCAGCAGTTCCTCCCTGGGCGAGCAGTACTTC. This codes for CASSSSLGEQYF.

This clonotype has a count of ten or more. The chain links TRBV7-8 to TRBJ2-7, with TRBD1 matching 7 bases. The CDR3 is 17 amino acids. Losses at the gene ends were 0 bases for V and 3 bases for J; bases not matched to a gene: 11. Germline CDR1 is SGHVS and CDR2 is FQNEAQ. The CDR3 region is CASSLAPLTGLIYEQYF. CDR3 nucleotide sequence: TGTGCCAGCAGCTTAGCTCCCCTGACAGGGCTTATCTACGAGCAGTACTTC.

This clonotype was observed a few times. The chain has TRBV12-3 or TRBV12-4 and TRBJ2-3, with TRBD1 identical over 7 bases. J gave up 1 base and V 3 bases, and 1 base lay outside the gene matches. CDR3 length: 14 residues. The CDR3: CASSFGTGTDTQYF. The DNA for the CDR3 is TGTGCCAGCAGTTTCGGGACAGGCACAGATACGCAGTATTTT.

This clonotype was observed a few times. This sequence joins TRBV2 and TRBJ2-7; no reliable D call. Trimming took off 11 bases at V and 3 bases at J, with 11 bases between the two ends. CDR1 and CDR2 (germline): SNHLY, FYNNEI. The CDR3 consists of 11 residues. As DNA, the CDR3 is TGTGCCTGCCAAGAACTCTACGAGCAGTACTTC. The encoded protein is CACQELYEQYF.

This chain links TRBV24-1 with TRBJ2-7, with D unclear. Trimming removed 4 bases at V and 5 bases at J, with 11 bases between. The CDR3 is 13 residues long. Per the germline V gene, CDR1 is KGHDR and CDR2 is SFDVKD. This CDR3 is CATSEGLVNEQYF. In nucleotides, the CDR3 is TGTGCCACCAGTGAGGGGTTGGTAAACGAGCAGTACTTC.